This T cell receptor (beta chain) was retrieved from a study of shared clonotypes between healthy human individuals (TCRdb year 2020). General notes on the study: Three men and a couple of women, aged 18 to 49 years, made up the cohort. To increase sequencing depth and limit assay-specific biases, different laboratories used diverse techniques to prepare libraries and sequence TCR repertoires. Per donor, three plates each were used for CD4 naive and CD4 memory, two for CD8 naive, and one for CD8 memory. Blood TCR repertoires of roughly 5 healthy adults were deeply sequenced to estimate repertoire size and the extent of clonotype sharing between individuals. Per donor, leukapheresis produced somewhere between about 0.9 and 9.5 billion PBMCs.

For CDR1 and CDR2, the germline V gene lists KGHSH and LQKENI. V is reduced by 3 bases and J by 0 bases, leaving a spacing of 9 bases between them. The CDR3 spans 15 residues, from the cysteine through the phenylalanine. Left in the record is the CDR3 DNA by itself, 45 bases read in frame from the first base. As concerns this clone: This receptor's antigen is unknown. The input lacks base qualities; no much larger clone sits a single base away.

CD8 naive samples were obtained by positive selection for CCR7 among CD45RO-negative cells, yielding a CD45RA+CCR7+ population from which TemRA cells were excluded. Donors were healthy HIV-negative adults with no recently reported acute infections or vaccinations. All donors were Caucasian adults living in Nashville, Tennessee, USA. Blood was obtained by leukapheresis, after which PBMCs were separated by Ficoll-Histopaque density gradient centrifugation and cryopreserved in liquid nitrogen vapor phase. Purity and quantity of every magnetically sorted T cell population were checked by analytical flow cytometry. Genomic DNA was isolated from each sorted fraction and quantified by UV absorbance on a Nanodrop 2000c. Overall results and qualifications from the work: Across a handful of donors, around 5% of naive CD4, roughly 3.3% of naive CD8, approximately 2.5% of memory CD4, and roughly 0.4% of memory CD8 clonotypes were shared. Even with the large sequencing depth, rarefaction of the sorted-subset datasets indicated that sequencing was incomplete. Because the study included only a small number of donors, the genetic and exposure-history diversity represented was limited. Compared with non-shared clonotypes, the clonotypes found in all four sorted-subset donors had higher generation probabilities. Pairwise subsampling indicated that sequencing depth was expected to affect the degree of clonotype sharing among donors. Naive subsets generally had larger estimated clonotype richness than memory subsets did. Sampling was restricted to blood, and TCR repertoires in tissue are likely to differ from TCR repertoires in blood.

Using the deep immunoSEQ assay, multiplex PCR amplified TCR CDR3 regions from genomic DNA. Extracted genomic DNA from each cell subset was distributed evenly across all wells of several immunoSEQ 96-well plates, and each plate was treated as a replicate. For sorted subsets, approximately 200 ng of genomic DNA, equivalent to tens of thousands of T cell genomes, went into each replicate PCR. The purified libraries were quantified using a Qubit 3.0 fluorometer, sized with a Bioanalyzer 2100, and then quantified again using the KAPA Library Quantification kit. Every immunoSEQ 96-well plate was sequenced on a dedicated single-read 150-cycle Illumina NextSeq 550 flow cell. Per the source publication's procedure: Because only junctional sequences without quality scores were contained in the immunoSEQ output, filtering matching that applied to full-length reads could not be performed. To assign V/J genes and CDR3, sequences were annotated against IMGT germline references using PyIR, a Python wrapper for IgBLAST v1.9. Any read was removed if the V/J assignment was weak (E-value above 1e-6), the CDR3 was missing, or the read contained stop codons, out-of-frame junctions, or ambiguous translated residues. V3J clonotypes were defined as sequences sharing the same inferred V gene, J gene, and CDR3 amino acid sequence. Percentage overlap between repertoires was computed as shared unique clonotypes divided by the size of the smaller repertoire. Repertoire richness was assessed with RTK rarefaction, the Chao1 estimator, and Recon v2.1 estimates of unobserved clonotypes. Generation probabilities were computed with OLGA for all TCRbeta clonotypes obtained by the gDNA method from a few donors. This is the immuneACCESS table as TCRdb keeps it, with only in-frame sequences that have V and J called. A part of the clones is gone; compared with another copy, unresolved V genes explain less than half, and the rest is unexplained. V, J and clone size are taken as reported in that table, and D and trimming were inferred from the DNA itself. In all, the sample holds about 2 million clones, and just under 95% of those were seen once. The ten largest make up approximately 1.2% of the sample.

The sequenced sample was naive CD8+ T cells sorted from blood. The cell subset or site label for this specimen denotes: CD45RA+CCR7+. The source is a man younger than 30 in good health. The rearranged chain carries TRBV18 and TRBJ1-3, with the D gene not clear enough to name. The CDR3 amino acid sequence is: CASSPDLSSGNTIYF. In nucleotides, the sequence is TGTGCCAGCTCACCTGACCTGAGCTCTGGAAACACCATATATTTT.